A single sample gave rise to the 31 T cell receptor beta chains below, sequenced in a study of human T cells and chemical hapten exposure. Using its own MiXCR run on the RACE reads, TCRdb lists one record per CDR3 protein. The sample includes some 84,000 distinct CDR3 sequences, about 8% seen only once; the top ten take approximately 2.4%. Sample time point: pre-sensitization, week 0. Regarding treatment: therapeutic diphenylcyclopropenone sensitization with weekly scalp DPC. This specimen consisted of whole blood, obtained in connection with sensitization to the hapten diphenylcyclopropenone (DPC). These receptors all stem from a man aged 40-55 years with alopecia areata. Some clones in this sample may be carry-over from other donors' samples.

This clonotype has just a few counts. This chain uses TRBV20-1 with TRBJ2-1; TRBD2 aligns across 7 bases. Germline CDR1 DFQATT, CDR2 SNEGSKA (reference sequence). This CDR3 is built from 12 residues. The junction had 5 bases not matched to a gene; V was cut back by 3 bases and J by 9 bases. DNA of the CDR3: TGCAGTGCTAGTCGAAGCGGGATTGAGCAGTTCTTC. This encodes CSASRSGIEQFF.

In its sample, this clonotype was seen many times. V gene TRBV7-2 combines with J gene TRBJ1-2; tentatively, D is TRBD1 (5 bases). CDR3 length: 15 residues. The ends were cut back, 3 bases at V and 4 bases at J, with 15 bases in the middle. Germline V gene sequence: CDR1 SGHTA, CDR2 FQGNSA. CDR3 loop: CASSFGGKRGYGYTF. The CDR3 DNA reads as TGTGCCAGCAGCTTCGGAGGGAAGAGGGGCTATGGCTACACCTTC.

This clonotype was recorded at least ten times. This chain links TRBV6-2 or TRBV6-3 with TRBJ1-5; the match to TRBD1 covers 10 bases. With 7 bases clipped from V and 6 bases from J, the junction kept 12 bases outside the gene matches. This CDR3 is 16 amino acids long. The germline V gene has CDR1 MNHEY and CDR2 SVGEGT. The CDR3 DNA follows: TGTGCCAGCAAATTGACAGGGGGCCCGTTGGCTCAGCCCCAGCATTTT. It encodes CASKLTGGPLAQPQHF.

This clonotype appeared many times. The rearrangement links TRBV7-8 to TRBJ2-5, with D maybe TRBD2 (6 bases). CDR3 size: 15 residues. Trimming took 5 bases from V and 2 from J, leaving 15 bases between them. CDR1 and CDR2 (germline): SGHVS, FQNEAQ. The DNA for the CDR3 is TGTGCCAGCAGCCTCTCGCTAGCGCCTCAAGAGACCCAGTACTTC. Translation gives CASSLSLAPQETQYF.

This clonotype was counted at least ten times. The CDR3: CASSFMETSWGQYF. Here the CDR3 DNA reads TGTGCCAGCAGCTTTATGGAAACTAGCTGGGGGCAGTATTTT. This sequence joins TRBV7-2 and TRBJ2-3; perhaps TRBD2 as D (6 bases). CDR1 and CDR2 (germline): SGHTA, FQGNSA. Trimming cost V 3 bases and J 11 bases, with 18 bases left between them. This CDR3 has 14 amino acids.

This clonotype was observed many times. This rearrangement joins TRBV18 to TRBJ1-1, with D possibly matching TRBD1 (5 bases). CDR3 length: 14 amino acids. Germline CDR1 and CDR2: KGHSH and LQKENI. V gave up 2 bases and J gave up 2 bases, with 9 bases separating them. The CDR3 DNA reads TGTGCCAGCTCACCAGACAGAGTTAACACTGAAGCTTTCTTT. Encoded protein: CASSPDRVNTEAFF. The full variable domain, its missing parts supplied by reference TRBV18 and TRBJ1-1, is NAGVMQNPRHLVRRRGQEARLRCSPMKGHSHVYWYRQLPEEGLKFMVYLQKENIIDESGMPKERFSAEFPKEGPSILRIQQVVRGDSAAYFCASSPDRVNTEAFFGQGTRLTVV.

This clonotype was detected a few times. The gene calls are TRBV7-9 and TRBJ2-2; D remains unclear. The V and J ends lost 10 bases and 0 bases respectively, with 12 bases between them. Per the germline V gene, CDR1 is SEHNR and CDR2 is FQNEAQ (reference sequence). The CDR3 length is 14 residues. The CDR3 DNA is TGTGCCACCAAGACCCCTTCGAACACCGGGGAGCTGTTTTTT. It translates to CATKTPSNTGELFF.

The chain recombines TRBV6-5 with TRBJ1-5; D unresolved. Germline V gene sequence: CDR1 MNHEY, CDR2 SVGAGI. The CDR3 covers 14 residues. Trimming cost V 6 bases and J 6 bases, with 15 bases left between them. The CDR3 DNA reads TGTGCCAGCAGGCTATCCTTGGTGGGTCAGCCCCAGCATTTT. It yields the protein CASRLSLVGQPQHF.

The genes are TRBV20-1 and TRBJ1-1; 9 nucleotides align to TRBD1. Trimming removed 3 bases from V and 11 bases from J; junction bases left unmatched: 13. Germline loops: CDR1 DFQATT, CDR2 SNEGSKA (reference sequence). The CDR3 contains 14 residues. In DNA, the CDR3 is TGCAGTGCTAGGCGAAGGACAGGGGATCACGGGGCTTTCTTT. This gives the protein CSARRRTGDHGAFF.

The chain carries TRBV5-1 and TRBJ2-1; 8 bases match TRBD2. Germline-derived CDR1 and CDR2 are SGHRS and YFSETQ. Trimming at V came to 3 bases and at J to 12 bases, leaving 8 bases not matched to a gene. This CDR3 has 13 residues. CDR3 DNA: TGCGCCAGCAGCTCACTAGCGGAGAGGGGGCAGTTCTTC. Its translation: CASSSLAERGQFF.

Only a few counts were recorded for this clonotype. The gene calls are TRBV6-2 or TRBV6-3 and TRBJ2-7; D is perhaps TRBD1 or TRBD2 (5 bases each). The CDR3 loop spans 14 amino acids. The germline V and J ends were trimmed by 2 bases and 7 bases, with 15 bases remaining between them. The germline V gene has CDR1 MNHEY and CDR2 SVGEGT. For the CDR3, the DNA is TGTGCCAGCAGTTACCTGAGGGGACGGGTTGAGCAGTACGTC. It translates to CASSYLRGRVEQYV.

This clonotype was recorded at least ten times. The chain couples TRBV6-6 to TRBJ2-7, with TRBD2 matching 12 bases. The CDR3 consists of 18 residues. The junction had 6 bases not matched to a gene; V was cut back by 0 bases and J by 0 bases. Per the germline V gene, CDR1 is MNHNY and CDR2 is SVGAGI (reference sequence). The CDR3 is CASSYSASGRVSSYEQYV. In nucleotides, the CDR3 is TGTGCCAGCAGTTACTCCGCTAGCGGGAGGGTGAGCTCCTACGAGCAGTACGTC.

Many counts were recorded for this clonotype. V gene TRBV29-1 combines with J gene TRBJ2-4; D unresolved. This CDR3 region has 12 residues. The germline V gene encodes CDR1 SQVTM and CDR2 ANQGSEA. Trimming left V 5 bases short and J 2 bases short, with 7 bases between. The CDR3 nucleotides are TGCAGCGTTCGAGCTTCCAAAAACATTCAGTACTTC. Translated: CSVRASKNIQYF.

The chain has TRBV28 and TRBJ2-3; possible D gene TRBD2, 5 bases. Germline V CDR1 and CDR2: MDHEN, SYDVKM. Trimming removed 6 bases from V and 7 bases from J, with 23 bases in between. The CDR3 is 16 residues long. This CDR3 reads CASSTPSLLIANTQYF. DNA for the CDR3: TGTGCCAGCAGCACGCCTAGCCTACTAATCGCAAATACGCAGTATTTT.

This clonotype was recorded many times. This chain uses TRBV7-9 with TRBJ1-4, with D possibly TRBD1 on 5 matching bases. V dropped 1 base and J dropped 0 bases, with 9 bases sitting between them. Germline CDR1 reads SEHNR; CDR2 reads FQNEAQ (reference sequence). This CDR3 region has 16 residues. The CDR3 sequence is CASSLVSGTTNEKLFF. The CDR3, as DNA: TGTGCCAGCAGCTTAGTCTCAGGGACAACTAATGAAAAACTGTTTTTT.

The sample holds a few counts of this clonotype. V usage is TRBV20-1 and J usage is TRBJ2-7, with D uncertain. With 5 bases removed from V and 2 bases from J, the gap between germline ends came to 7 bases. Germline CDR1 is DFQATT and CDR2 is SNEGSKA (reference sequence). CDR3 length: 11 residues. CDR3 coding DNA: TGCAGTGCTGTAGGTACCTACGAGCAGTACTTC. It specifies CSAVGTYEQYF.

This clonotype was seen ten or more times. The chain recombines TRBV29-1 with TRBJ1-6; D is uncertain. The CDR3 has 12 amino acids. The V gene lost 3 bases and the J gene lost 8 bases, with 8 bases spanning the gap. Looked up from germline, CDR1 is SQVTM and CDR2 is ANQGSEA. The CDR3 loop is CSVESTDSPLHF. The CDR3 nucleotides read TGCAGCGTTGAGAGCACCGATTCACCCCTCCACTTT.

At least ten counts were recorded for this clonotype. The chain couples TRBV20-1 to TRBJ2-3, with D perhaps TRBD1 (5 bases). The CDR3 spans 12 residues. CDR1 and CDR2 (germline): DFQATT, SNEGSKA (reference sequence). Trimming took 5 bases from V and 4 from J, leaving 10 bases between them. The CDR3 region is CSASGNSDTQYF. DNA of the CDR3: TGCAGTGCTTCAGGGAATTCAGATACGCAGTATTTT.

This clonotype has just a few counts. J is TRBJ1-5 and V is TRBV21-1; the DNA was not used to check the table's D call, TRBD1. TRBV21-1 is labeled a pseudogene. The CDR3 sequence is 21 residues long. The CDR3 region has the DNA TGTGCCAGCAGCAAAGGCCTCTTTGTTCGGAATCGGACAGGACCCAATCAGCCCCAGCATTTT. Its translation is CASSKGLFVRNRTGPNQPQHF.

The table lists this clonotype with many counts. The genes are TRBV12-3 or TRBV12-4 and TRBJ1-5; 9 nucleotides align to TRBD1. The trim removed 4 bases at V and 1 base at J, leaving 5 bases unmatched. The CDR3 loop spans 16 amino acids. The CDR3 loop is CASSSQGAGSNQPQHF. The CDR3 coding sequence is TGTGCCAGCAGTTCACAGGGGGCTGGGAGCAATCAGCCCCAGCATTTT.

This clonotype was seen repeatedly, ten times or more. The chain joins TRBV25-1 to TRBJ2-2; possibly TRBD2 for D (6 bases). CDR3 length equals 14 residues. V was shortened by 4 bases and J by 4 bases, with 10 bases between the two germline ends. The germline CDR1 and CDR2 sequences are MGHDK and SYGVNS. The CDR3 is CASSGLTSTGELFF. The CDR3, as DNA: TGTGCCAGCAGTGGCCTGACTAGCACCGGGGAGCTGTTTTTT.

In its sample, this clonotype was seen many times. The chain recombines TRBV28 with TRBJ2-6; D not resolved. Germline assignment: CDR1 MDHEN and CDR2 SYDVKM. Trimming cost V 5 bases and J 1 base, with 6 bases left between them. CDR3 length: 14 residues. The DNA for the CDR3 is TGTGCCAGCAGTCTACGATCTGGGGCCAACGTCCTGACTTTC. Residues: CASSLRSGANVLTF. The entire variable domain, with the rest obtained from reference TRBV28 and TRBJ2-6, is as follows: DVKVTQSSRYLVKRTGEKVFLECVQDMDHENMFWYRQDPGLGLRLIYFSYDVKMKEKGDIPEGYSVSREKKERFSLILESASTNQTSMYLCASSLRSGANVLTFGAGSRLTVL.

In its sample, this clonotype was seen many times. The V gene is TRBV29-1, the J gene TRBJ2-1; 7 positions match TRBD2. CDR1 is SQVTM and CDR2 is ANQGSEA in the germline V gene. CDR3 length equals 14 residues. V trimming: 6 bases; J trimming: 2 bases; junction bases outside the gene matches: 7. This chain's CDR3 is CSVYYGRTYNEQFF. CDR3 coding DNA: TGCAGCGTCTATTACGGGAGGACCTACAATGAGCAGTTCTTC.

This clonotype was seen at least ten times. CDR3 residues: CASTPTPSGRAEDTQYF. CDR3 DNA sequence: TGTGCCAGCACTCCGACCCCTAGCGGGAGGGCCGAAGATACGCAGTATTTT. This chain links TRBV12-3 or TRBV12-4 with TRBJ2-3, with 12 bases identical to TRBD2. The CDR3 totals 17 residues. The V and J ends lost 7 bases and 5 bases, in that order; junction bases with no gene match: 13.

The table lists this clonotype with a few counts. V is TRBV5-1 and J is TRBJ2-7; 7 bases map to TRBD2. V shed 0 bases and J 4 bases; nucleotides not matched to a gene: 7. Germline CDR1 SGHRS, CDR2 YFSETQ. This CDR3 comprises 15 residues. The CDR3 DNA reads as TGCGCCAGCAGCTTGGCGGCGGGAGAGGGGTACGAGCAGTACTTC. Protein sequence: CASSLAAGEGYEQYF.

This clonotype was seen many times. The V gene is TRBV25-1, the J gene TRBJ2-7; 7 bases match TRBD2. After removal of 3 bases from V and 1 base from J, the junction contained 6 bases not matched to a gene. From germline, CDR1 is MGHDK and CDR2 SYGVNS. The CDR3 runs to 15 residues. CDR3 nucleotides: TGTGCCAGCAGTGAGGATCAGCGGGATTCCTACGAGCAGTACTTC. Residues: CASSEDQRDSYEQYF.

This clonotype has a count of ten or more. The V call is TRBV2, the J call TRBJ1-5, with TRBD1 identical over 7 bases. The CDR3 has 14 residues. Germline lookup yields CDR1 SNHLY and CDR2 FYNNEI. The trim removed 6 bases at V and 6 bases at J, leaving 8 bases unmatched. The CDR3 here is CASSHGTVIQPQHF. Here the CDR3 DNA reads TGTGCCAGCAGCCACGGGACAGTAATTCAGCCCCAGCATTTT. The variable domain in full, completed from reference TRBV2 and TRBJ1-5, reads EPEVTQTPSHQVTQMGQEVILRCVPISNHLYFYWYRQILGQKVEFLVSFYNNEISEKSEIFDDQFSVERPDGSNFTLKIRSTKLEDSAMYFCASSHGTVIQPQHFGDGTRLSIL.

This clonotype was recorded at least ten times. J is TRBJ2-1 and V is TRBV6-5; 15 bases line up with TRBD2. This CDR3 region has 19 residues. Looked up from germline, CDR1 is MNHEY and CDR2 is SVGAGI. V was clipped by 6 bases and J by 1 base; unmatched bases: 10. The CDR3 DNA follows: TGTGCCAGCAGGGGACCGGGACTAGCGGGAGGTTTGTCCTACAATGAGCAGTTCTTC. This codes for CASRGPGLAGGLSYNEQFF.

In this sample, this clonotype turned up many times. This chain connects TRBV28 to TRBJ2-2; 9 nucleotides line up with TRBD1. Germline CDR1 is MDHEN and CDR2 is SYDVKM. V was clipped by 2 bases and J by 1 base; unmatched bases: 5. This CDR3 contains 17 residues. CDR3 sequence: CASSLLGTGKNTGELFF. In DNA form, the CDR3 reads TGTGCCAGCAGTTTACTTGGGACAGGGAAGAACACCGGGGAGCTGTTTTTT. Supplemented by reference TRBV28 and TRBJ2-2, the full variable domain reads DVKVTQSSRYLVKRTGEKVFLECVQDMDHENMFWYRQDPGLGLRLIYFSYDVKMKEKGDIPEGYSVSREKKERFSLILESASTNQTSMYLCASSLLGTGKNTGELFFGEGSRLTVL.

The rearrangement joins TRBV11-3 to TRBJ2-3, with 11 bases lining up with TRBD2. This CDR3 is built from 16 residues. CDR1 and CDR2 from the germline V gene are SGHNT and YENEEA. Trimming removed 5 bases from V and 4 bases from J; junction bases left unmatched: 8. CDR3 bases: TGTGCCAGCAGCCTACAGCTAGCGGGAGGATCAGATACGCAGTATTTT. Protein: CASSLQLAGGSDTQYF.

There are a few counts of this clonotype. V usage is TRBV29-1 and J usage is TRBJ1-4; 10 nucleotides match TRBD1. Germline assignment: CDR1 SQVTM and CDR2 ANQGSEA. Trimming took 6 bases from V and 6 from J; bases not matched to a gene: 1. This CDR3 region has 12 residues. The CDR3 spells CSVGTGDEKLFF. The CDR3 DNA sequence: TGCAGCGTAGGGACAGGGGATGAAAAACTGTTTTTT. Variable domain in full (rest from reference TRBV29-1 and TRBJ1-4): SAVISQKPSRDICQRGTSLTIQCQVDSQVTMMFWYRQQPGQSLTLIATANQGSEATYESGFVIDKFPISRPNLTFSTLTVSNMSPEDSSIYLCSVGTGDEKLFFGSGTQLSVL.